The 9 T cell receptor beta chains below come from one sample, sequenced in a study of tumor-infiltrating lymphocytes in primary liver carcinoma (dated by TCRdb to the late 2010s). Total RNA and DNA were co-extracted from around 20-30 mg of bulk tissue with the AllPrep DNA/RNA mini kit, without cell sorting. The sequencing machine was an Illumina HiSeq 2500. Starting from approximately 460 ng total RNA, TCRbeta-specific cDNA was produced by reverse transcription with a constant-region primer and ProtoScript II reverse transcriptase. Three nested multiplex PCR rounds, following a slightly modified ARM-PCR procedure, were used to build the TCRbeta libraries. Each of the first two PCR rounds ran for approximately 10 cycles and used multiplex TRBV1-TRBV30 forward primers together with a Cbeta reverse primer. TCRdb reanalyzed the raw reads on its own, using fastp at Q25 for trimming and MiXCR for clone calling, and kept in-frame beta chains. Rows matching on CDR3 protein sequence are summarized as one entry with the most common DNA and genes. The sample table contains about 100,000 distinct CDR3 sequences; only one count was recorded for over 55% of them. The ten largest clones add up to approximately 10% of the sample.

The sample was liver tumor tissue from sampling region 5. Interpreted using the paper, the cell subset or site label stands for: tumor region T5, tumor centre. These receptors were obtained from a woman aged 55-70 years with primary liver carcinoma and hepatitis B virus infection.

Regarding this clonotype: At one of its ends the junction is not consistent with the germline gene, which may arise from a read error. The V and J genes are TRBV6-1 and TRBJ1-6; D not resolved. Germline CDR1 is MNHNS and CDR2 is SASEGT. This CDR3 is built from 14 residues. For the CDR3, the DNA is TGTGCCAGCGGTGAGTCTTGGGTATATTCACCCCTCCACTTT. This codes for CASGESWVYSPLHF.

Notes on this clonotype: One end of the junction fails to match germline, which may point to a read error. V gene TRBV29-1 combines with J gene TRBJ1-2, with a possible D match to TRBD1 (5 bases). This CDR3 region has 12 residues. Germline V gives CDR1 SQVTM, CDR2 ANQGSEA. CDR3 nucleotide sequence: TGCAGCATTGCCGGGACTTCCTATGGCCACACCTTC. Translating it yields CSIAGTSYGHTF.

Details on this clonotype: At one of its ends the junction is not consistent with the germline gene, which may arise from a read error. The J gene is TRBJ2-5, the V gene TRBV11-3; D is ambiguous. CDR1 is SGHNT and CDR2 is YENEEA in the germline V gene. The CDR3 runs 12 residues. In DNA, the CDR3 is TGTGCCAGCAGCTCAGTACAAGTGACCCAGTACTTC. As protein: CASSSVQVTQYF.

The V call is TRBV28, the J call TRBJ2-5, with D possibly TRBD2 on 7 matching bases. V lost 4 bases and J lost 5, with 17 bases in between. Germline-derived CDR1 and CDR2 are MDHEN and SYDVKM. The CDR3 contains 15 residues. As DNA, the CDR3 is TGTGCCAGCAGTTCCCCTCGGGGGGCTCGGGAGACCCAGTACTTC. This translates into CASSSPRGARETQYF.

Concerning this clonotype: A junction boundary mismatches the germline segment, possibly from a read error. The rearrangement uses TRBV4-2 and TRBJ2-5; weak D call: TRBD2 (6 bases). Per germline, CDR1 LGHNA and CDR2 YNFKEQ. The CDR3 is 14 amino acids. CDR3 in DNA: TGTTCCAGCAGCCAAGAACAGGAGGGCGAGACCCAGTACTTC. Residues: CSSSQEQEGETQYF.

The CDR3 region is CASSQDQLIISTDTQYF. DNA for the CDR3: TGTGCCAGCAGCCAAGATCAGCTGATTATTAGCACAGATACGCAGTATTTT. The V and J genes are TRBV4-2 and TRBJ2-3; D remains unclear. Per the germline V gene, CDR1 is LGHNA and CDR2 is YNFKEQ. The CDR3 totals 17 residues. Trimming removed 0 bases at V and 0 bases at J, with 13 bases between.

This chain uses TRBV29-1 with TRBJ2-1; tentatively, D is TRBD2 (6 bases). Germline values: CDR1 SQVTM, CDR2 ANQGSEA. This CDR3 comprises 14 residues. Trimming pared 7 bases from V and 6 bases from J, leaving 19 bases between. The CDR3 DNA reads TGCAGCGCCGAATCCGTGGCTAGCGTCAATGAGCAGTTCTTC. Its translation: CSAESVASVNEQFF.

The chain uses TRBV11-2 and TRBJ2-7, with D unresolved. CDR1 and CDR2 (germline): SGHAT, FQNNGV. The CDR3 is 14 residues long. CDR3 residues: CSSSLARRAYEQYV. Written as DNA, the CDR3 is TGTTCCAGCAGTTTAGCACGGAGAGCCTACGAGCAGTACGTC.

A note on this clonotype: The germline gene is not matched at one end of the junction; a read error may be the cause. The rearrangement links TRBV11-2 to TRBJ2-1, with no clear D. Germline V gene lookup returns CDR1 SGHAT and CDR2 FQNNGV. The CDR3 contains 15 residues. The CDR3 DNA sequence: TGTGCCAGCTGCTTATGTGGGCGCTCCAACAATGAGCAGTTCTTC. Translated, it gives CASCLCGRSNNEQFF. The entire variable domain, with the rest obtained from reference TRBV11-2 and TRBJ2-1, is as follows: EAGVAQSPRYKIIEKRQSVAFWCNPISGHATLYWYQQILGQGPKLLIQFQNNGVVDDSQLPKDRFSAERLKGVDSTLKIQPAKLEDSAVYLCASCLCGRSNNEQFFGPGTRLTVL.